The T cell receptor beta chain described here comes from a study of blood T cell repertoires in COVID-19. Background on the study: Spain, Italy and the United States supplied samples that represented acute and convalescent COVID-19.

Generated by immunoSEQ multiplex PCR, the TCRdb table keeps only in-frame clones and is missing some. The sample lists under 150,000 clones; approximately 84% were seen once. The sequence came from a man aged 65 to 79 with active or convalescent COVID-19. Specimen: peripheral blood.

CDR3 amino acids: CASSSGDRVGNEQFF. The CDR3 nucleotides read TGCGCCAGCAGCTCGGGGGACAGGGTGGGTAATGAGCAGTTCTTC. The genes are TRBV5-1 and TRBJ2-1, with 9 bases fitting TRBD1. The J segment lost 7 bases and the V segment lost 3 bases, leaving 8 bases of the junction unmatched. Germline CDR1 reads SGHRS; CDR2 reads YFSETQ. This CDR3 has 15 residues.